This T cell receptor (beta chain) was identified during a study of T cell responses to AZD1222 COVID-19 vaccine. The method was immunoSEQ multiplex PCR; TCRdb's version includes in-frame clones alone and lacks a portion of them. The sample yields 120,000 or so clones, 86% seen once. This sequence was found in an adult who received the AZD1222 COVID-19 vaccine. Sequencing used peripheral blood, obtained 28 days after the second AZD1222 dose.

The CDR3 coding sequence is TGTGCCAGTAGTATAGATGGCCTAGCGAGCACAGATACGCAGTATTTT. It encodes CASSIDGLASTDTQYF. This chain connects TRBV19 to TRBJ2-3, with D perhaps matching TRBD2 (6 bases). V lost 0 bases to trimming and J lost 0 bases, with 10 bases between them. This CDR3 is 16 amino acids long. The germline CDR1 and CDR2 sequences are LNHDA and SQIVND (reference sequence). The whole variable domain, filled in from reference TRBV19 and TRBJ2-3, reads DGGITQSPKYLFRKEGQNVTLSCEQNLNHDAMYWYRQDPGQGLRLIYYSQIVNDFQKGDIAEGYSVSREKKESFPLTVTSAQKNPTAFYLCASSIDGLASTDTQYFGPGTRLTVL.